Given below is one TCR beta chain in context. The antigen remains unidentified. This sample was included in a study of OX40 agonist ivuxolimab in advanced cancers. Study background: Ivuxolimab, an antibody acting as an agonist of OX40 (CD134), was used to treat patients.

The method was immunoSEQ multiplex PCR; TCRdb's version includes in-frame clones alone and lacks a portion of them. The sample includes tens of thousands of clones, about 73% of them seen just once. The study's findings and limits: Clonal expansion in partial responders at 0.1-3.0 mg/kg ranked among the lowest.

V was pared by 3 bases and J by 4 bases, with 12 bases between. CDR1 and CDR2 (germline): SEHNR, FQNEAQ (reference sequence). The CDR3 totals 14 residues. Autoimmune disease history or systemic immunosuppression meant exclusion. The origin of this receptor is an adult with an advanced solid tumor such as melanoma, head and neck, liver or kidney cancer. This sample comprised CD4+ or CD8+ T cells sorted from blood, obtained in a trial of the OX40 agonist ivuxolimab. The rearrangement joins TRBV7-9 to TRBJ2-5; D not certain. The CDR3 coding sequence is TGTGCCAGCAGCTTCTCTGGGAACCTAGAGACCCAGTACTTC. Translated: CASSFSGNLETQYF.